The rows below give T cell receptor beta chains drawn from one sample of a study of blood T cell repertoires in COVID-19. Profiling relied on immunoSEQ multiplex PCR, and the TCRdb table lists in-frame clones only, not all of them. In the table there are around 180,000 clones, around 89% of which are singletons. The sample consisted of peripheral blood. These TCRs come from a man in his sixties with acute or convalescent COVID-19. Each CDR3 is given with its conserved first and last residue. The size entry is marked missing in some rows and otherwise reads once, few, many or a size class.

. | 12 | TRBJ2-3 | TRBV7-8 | CASSPGGGTQYF
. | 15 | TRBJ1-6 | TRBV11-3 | CASSLGGPGNSPLHF
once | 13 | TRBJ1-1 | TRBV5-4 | CASSNDRETEAFF
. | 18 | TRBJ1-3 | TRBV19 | CASLPGTGQIFSGNTIYF
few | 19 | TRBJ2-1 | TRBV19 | CASSIYGTSGRAKASEQFF
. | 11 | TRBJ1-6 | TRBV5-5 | CASSPGTDLHF
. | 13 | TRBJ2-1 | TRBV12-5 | CASGLNSEVGQFF
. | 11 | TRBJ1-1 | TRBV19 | CASSFYTEAFF
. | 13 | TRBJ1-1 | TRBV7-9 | CASSLPRDTEAFF
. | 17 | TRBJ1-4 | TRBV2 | CASSVPFRSATNEKLFF
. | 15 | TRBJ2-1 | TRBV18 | CASSLPRQGNNEQFF
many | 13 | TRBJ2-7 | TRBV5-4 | CASSLDRSYEQYF
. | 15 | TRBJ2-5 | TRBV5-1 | CASSLFRLPGETQYF
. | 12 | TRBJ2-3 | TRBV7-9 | CASSFRRDTQYF
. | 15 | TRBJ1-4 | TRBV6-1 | CASSDTGSYNEKLFF
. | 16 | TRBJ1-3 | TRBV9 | CASSTRQDSSGNTIYF
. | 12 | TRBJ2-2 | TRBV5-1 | CASSYRASELFF
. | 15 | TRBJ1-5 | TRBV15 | CATSSEDMGNQPQHF
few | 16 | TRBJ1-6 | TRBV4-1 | CASSQERTGVNSPLHF
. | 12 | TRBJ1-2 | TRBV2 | CASSEVSYGYTF
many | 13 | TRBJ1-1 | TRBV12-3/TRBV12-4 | CASSPRDRASAFF
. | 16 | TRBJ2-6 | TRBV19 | CASLDRAFSGANVLTF
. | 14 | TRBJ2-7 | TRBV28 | CASSWGQGRDEQYF
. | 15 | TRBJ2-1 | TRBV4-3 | CASSPFLGSYNEQFF
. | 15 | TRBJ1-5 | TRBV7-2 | CASSLEQGNNQPQHF
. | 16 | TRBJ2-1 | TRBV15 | CATSESPPDRVTEQFF
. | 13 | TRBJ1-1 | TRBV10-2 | CASRVPGRDEAFF
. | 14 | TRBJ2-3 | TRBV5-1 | CASSPGTSTDTQYF
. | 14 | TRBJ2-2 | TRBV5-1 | CASSLGSGTGELFF
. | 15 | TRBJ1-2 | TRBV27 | CASSSVRTGSWGYTF
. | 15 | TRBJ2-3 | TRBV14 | CASSPQRGSTDTQYF
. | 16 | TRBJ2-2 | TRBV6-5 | CASSYGRVERTGELFF
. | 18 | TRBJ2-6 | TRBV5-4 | CASSLEGQSLSGANVLTF
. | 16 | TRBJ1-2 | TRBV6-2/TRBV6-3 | CASSTPGQGVPYGYTF
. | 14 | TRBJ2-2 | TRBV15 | CATRRASAVGELFF
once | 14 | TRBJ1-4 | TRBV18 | CASSPNQGGEKLFF
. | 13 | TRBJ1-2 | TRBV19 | CASNERGIYGYTF
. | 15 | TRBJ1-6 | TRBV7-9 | CASSPPGQGNSPLHF
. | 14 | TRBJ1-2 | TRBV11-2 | CASSLDLYTYGYTF
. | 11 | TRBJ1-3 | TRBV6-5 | CASSRQTTIYF
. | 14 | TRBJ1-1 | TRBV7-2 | CASSLDRVSTEAFF
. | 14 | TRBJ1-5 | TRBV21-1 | CASSNQESNQPQHF
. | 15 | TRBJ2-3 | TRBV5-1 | CASSLGPTGADTQYF
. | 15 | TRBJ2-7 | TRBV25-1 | CASSEDTGGTYEQYF
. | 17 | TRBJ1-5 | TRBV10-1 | CASSESLVETTTQPQHF
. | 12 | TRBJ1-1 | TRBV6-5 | CASRLGGTEAFF
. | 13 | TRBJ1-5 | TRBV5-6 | CASSLELRQPQHF
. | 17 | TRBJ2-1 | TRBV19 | CASSVRPWGRPYNEQFF